This T cell receptor beta chain emerged from a study of shared clonotypes between healthy human individuals. Study context: The composition of the donors was a couple of women and a few men aged 18 to 49. Study-wide points: It was expected that sequencing depth would affect clonotype sharing among donors. Across four donors, naive CD4 shared 5% to 6.5%, naive CD8 more than 3%, memory CD4 less than 2.5%, memory CD8 over 0.3%. Researchers sampled only blood; tissue repertoires likely differ.

Naive CD8 populations comprised CD45RO-negative cells positively selected for CCR7, excluding terminally differentiated effector memory CD45RA+ cells. This clone was detected once. As yet, its antigen is unknown. The V segment lost 6 bases and the J segment 0 bases; nucleotides outside the gene matches: 4. CDR3 size: 15 residues. Per the germline V gene, CDR1 is SNHLY and CDR2 is FYNNEI. Only in-frame clones appear in the TCRdb table, and some are missing; sequencing was by immunoSEQ multiplex PCR. Of 2 million to 2.5 million clones detected, 85% to 95% appear once; the ten largest clones hold about 1.8%.

The sequenced sample was naive CD8+ T cells from PBMCs. The J gene is TRBJ2-1, the V gene TRBV2; 8 positions match TRBD1. This receptor was obtained from a man between 18 and 29 years old in good health. Some clones in this sample may be carry-over from other donors' samples. The CDR3 nucleotides read TGTGCCAGCAGGAACAGGGGGAGCTCCTACAATGAGCAGTTCTTC. Its translation: CASRNRGSSYNEQFF.